A single sample is the source of the 13 T cell receptor beta chains below, sequenced in a study of STAT5B mutations in CD4+ large granular lymphocyte leukemia. Here immunoSEQ multiplex PCR was the method, and the copy in TCRdb shows in-frame clones only, minus some. The repertoire holds about 48,000 clones, with approximately 70% as singletons. Sequenced: CD4+ T cells from blood buffy coats. The receptors were gathered from a human donor in good health.

CDR3 sequence (DNA): TGCAGCGTTGAAGATCGGGGACAGGGGGTAGGCTACACCTTC. It yields the protein CSVEDRGQGVGYTF. This sequence joins TRBV29-1 and TRBJ1-2; 11 positions match TRBD1. Looked up from germline, CDR1 is SQVTM and CDR2 is ANQGSEA. Trimming took 0 bases from V and 8 from J; bases not matched to a gene: 5. CDR3 length: 14 amino acids.

This CDR3 reads CSAMFYGYTF. The CDR3 bases are TGCAGTGCGATGTTCTATGGCTACACCTTC. This chain connects TRBV20-1 to TRBJ1-2; no firm D call. CDR1 is DFQATT and CDR2 is SNEGSKA in the germline V gene (reference sequence). The length of the CDR3 is 10 residues. The germline V and J ends were trimmed by 6 bases and 4 bases, with 6 bases remaining between them.

This rearrangement joins TRBV28 to TRBJ2-6, with unresolved D. CDR1 MDHEN and CDR2 SYDVKM come from the germline V gene. CDR3 length equals 15 residues. Trimming cost V 5 bases and J 0 bases, with 8 bases left between them. This chain's CDR3 is CASSRTDSGANVLTF. CDR3 DNA: TGTGCCAGCAGTCGAACAGACTCTGGGGCCAACGTCCTGACTTTC.

This chain connects TRBV18 to TRBJ1-5; 10 bases match TRBD1. The V gene end was trimmed by 1 base and the J gene end by 0 bases; junction bases not matched to a gene: 3. The V gene's germline CDR1 is KGHSH and CDR2 LQKENI. CDR3 length: 17 amino acids. CDR3 nucleotide sequence: TGTGCCAGCTCACCACTGGGACAGGGGTATAGCAATCAGCCCCAGCATTTT. This translates into CASSPLGQGYSNQPQHF.

The chain carries TRBV10-3 and TRBJ2-5; D possibly uses TRBD1 or TRBD2 (5 bases each). Looked up from germline, CDR1 is ENHRY and CDR2 is SYGVKD. CDR3 length equals 14 residues. Trimming took 2 bases from V and 3 from J, leaving 10 bases between them. CDR3 DNA: TGTGCCATCAGTGAGACCGGGACCGAAGAGACCCAGTACTTC. Encoded protein: CAISETGTEETQYF.

This clone was found once. The rearrangement joins TRBV28 to TRBJ1-2; D ambiguous. The CDR3 is made up of 12 amino acids. Germline V lookup: CDR1 MDHEN, CDR2 SYDVKM. With 6 bases removed from V and 6 bases from J, the gap between germline ends came to 11 bases. The CDR3 DNA sequence: TGTGCCAGCAGCGTAGGAGACCATGGCTACACCTTC. This codes for CASSVGDHGYTF.

The V and J genes are TRBV6-1 and TRBJ2-1, with D uncertain. V dropped 1 base and J dropped 5 bases, with 15 bases sitting between them. CDR3 length: 16 amino acids. Germline V gene data show CDR1 as MNHNS and CDR2 as SASEGT. The CDR3 coding sequence is TGTGCCAGCAGTGAAGGAAGCACATGGACCGACAATGAGCAGTTCTTC. Protein sequence: CASSEGSTWTDNEQFF.

The rearrangement links TRBV10-3 to TRBJ2-5; 9 bases align to TRBD1. CDR1 is ENHRY, CDR2 SYGVKD, per germline. The CDR3 length is 15 residues. V lost 6 bases to trimming and J lost 3 bases; unmatched junction nucleotides: 8. The CDR3 spells CAIREPTGGKETQYF. DNA of the CDR3: TGTGCCATCAGGGAACCGACAGGGGGAAAAGAGACCCAGTACTTC.

This clone was picked up a small number of times. As DNA, the CDR3 is TGTGCCAGCAGCTTAGGGCAGGGAGCTTCCTACGAGCAGTACTTC. Encoded protein: CASSLGQGASYEQYF. The V and J genes are TRBV11-2 and TRBJ2-7, with D perhaps TRBD1 or TRBD2 (5 bases each). Germline CDR1 is SGHAT and CDR2 is FQNNGV. V lost 1 base and J 1 base, leaving 11 bases between the germline ends. The CDR3 is 15 amino acids.

This clone was counted only a few times. The J gene is TRBJ1-2, the V gene TRBV7-9; D is uncertain. Germline V lookup: CDR1 SEHNR, CDR2 FQNEAQ (reference sequence). V was clipped by 4 bases and J by 0 bases, with 9 bases between them. CDR3 length equals 14 residues. The CDR3 region is CASSYRGTNYGYTF. The CDR3 coding sequence is TGTGCCAGCAGCTACCGGGGTACTAACTATGGCTACACCTTC.

The DNA for the CDR3 is TGCGCCAGCAGCCCCGCGGGGACTAGCAATCAGCCCCAGCATTTT. Protein sequence: CASSPAGTSNQPQHF. This chain links TRBV5-1 with TRBJ1-5, with D maybe TRBD1 (5 bases). The V end lost 4 bases, the J end lost 0 bases, and 11 bases lay between the germline ends. The CDR3 loop spans 15 amino acids. Germline lookup yields CDR1 SGHRS and CDR2 YFSETQ.

In its sample, this clone was seen a few times. The rearrangement uses TRBV11-3 and TRBJ2-1; the match to TRBD1 covers 7 bases. The CDR3 runs 15 residues. V was pared by 5 bases and J by 5 bases, with 9 bases of the junction left unmatched. The V gene's germline CDR1 is SGHNT and CDR2 YENEEA. The CDR3 protein is CASSAGTEENNEQFF. CDR3 DNA sequence: TGTGCCAGCAGCGCCGGGACAGAGGAGAACAATGAGCAGTTCTTC.

The CDR3 DNA reads as TGTGCCAGTAGTAGAGGGGATTACAATGAGCAGTTCTTC. Its protein is CASSRGDYNEQFF. The chain recombines TRBV19 with TRBJ2-1; D assignment may be TRBD1 or TRBD2 (5 bases each). Trimming removed 4 bases at V and 4 bases at J, with 8 bases between. The CDR3 runs to 13 residues. Germline V CDR1 and CDR2: LNHDA, SQIVND (reference sequence).